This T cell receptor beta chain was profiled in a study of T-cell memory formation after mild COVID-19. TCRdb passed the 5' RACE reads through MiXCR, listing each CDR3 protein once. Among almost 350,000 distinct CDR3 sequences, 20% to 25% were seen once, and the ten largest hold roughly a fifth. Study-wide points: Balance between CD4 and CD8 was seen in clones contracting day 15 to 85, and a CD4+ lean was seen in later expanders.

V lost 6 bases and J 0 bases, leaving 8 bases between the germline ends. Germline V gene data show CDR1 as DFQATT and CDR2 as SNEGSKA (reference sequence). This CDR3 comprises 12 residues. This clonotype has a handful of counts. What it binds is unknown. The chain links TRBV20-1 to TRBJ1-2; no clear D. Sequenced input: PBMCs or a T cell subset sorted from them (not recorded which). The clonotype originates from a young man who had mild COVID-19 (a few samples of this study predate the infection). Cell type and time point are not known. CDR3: CSARTANYGYTF. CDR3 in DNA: TGCAGTGCCAGAACAGCTAACTATGGCTACACCTTC.